This TCR beta chain was found in a study of T cells after somatic rescue of genetic block. TCRdb's table, derived via immunoSEQ multiplex PCR, lists solely in-frame clones and lacks some. There are about 120,000 clones in the sample; 75% to 95% occur only once, and approximately 1.4% lies in the top ten. The CDR3 sequence is 15 residues long. The germline CDR1 and CDR2 sequences are LNHDA and SQIVND (reference sequence). Germline trimming cut 6 bases from V and 3 bases from J; bases unmatched to any gene: 8. This rearrangement joins TRBV19 to TRBJ1-2, with 9 bases lining up with TRBD1. The sample comprised peripheral blood mononuclear cells (PBMCs). The clonotype was recovered from a woman between 18 and 29 years old. The CDR3 DNA follows: TGTGCCAGTAGGGACAGGGGCCCCATCGACTATGGCTACACCTTC. As protein: CASRDRGPIDYGYTF.